One and the same sample provided the 29 T cell receptor beta chains below, sequenced in a study of radiation and T cells in renal cell carcinoma. This sample's time point: blood 2 weeks post-SBRT. Described treatment: 15 Gy SBRT to primary tumor, nephrectomy 4 weeks later. Generated by immunoSEQ multiplex PCR, the TCRdb table keeps only in-frame clones and is missing some. The table lists some 76,000 clones, around 80% of them singletons. Material: blood, obtained from a patient whose treatment included radiotherapy and nephrectomy. The origin of the receptors is a man aged 60 to 69 with renal cell carcinoma.

This clone occurred a few times. This sequence joins TRBV6-5 and TRBJ2-3; D remains unclear. There are 15 residues in the CDR3. The V and J ends lost 6 bases and 1 base respectively, with 14 bases between them. CDR1 MNHEY and CDR2 SVGAGI come from the germline V gene. For the CDR3, the DNA is TGTGCCAGCAGCCCCGGAAGCTACCGCACAGATACGCAGTATTTT. Residues: CASSPGSYRTDTQYF.

The chain employs TRBV27 and TRBJ2-3; 7 bases are shared with TRBD1. This CDR3 region has 13 residues. Germline CDR1 MNHEY, CDR2 SMNVEV (reference sequence). With V trimmed by 5 bases and J by 3 bases, 2 bases remained unmatched. CDR3 nucleotides: TGTGCCAGCAGTACGGACAGGACAGATACGCAGTATTTT. It is translated as CASSTDRTDTQYF.

The chain carries TRBV15 and TRBJ2-3, with 10 bases fitting TRBD2. From germline, CDR1 is LNHNV and CDR2 YYDKDF (reference sequence). This CDR3 comprises 15 residues. The junction had 3 bases not matched to a gene; V was cut back by 2 bases and J by 4 bases. CDR3 protein: CATSRLAGGADTQYF. The CDR3 region has the DNA TGTGCCACCAGCAGATTAGCGGGGGGCGCAGATACGCAGTATTTT. The full variable domain, completed using reference TRBV15 and TRBJ2-3, is DAMVIQNPRYQVTQFGKPVTLSCSQTLNHNVMYWYQQKSSQAPKLLFHYYDKDFNNEADTPDNFQSRRPNTSFCFLDIRSPGLGDTAMYLCATSRLAGGADTQYFGPGTRLTVL.

This clone was detected only a few times. V gene TRBV5-1 combines with J gene TRBJ1-1, with D unresolved. The germline CDR1 and CDR2 sequences are SGHRS and YFSETQ. The CDR3 runs to 14 residues. Trimming pared 4 bases from V and 5 bases from J, leaving 15 bases between. In nucleotides, the CDR3 is TGCGCCAGCAGCGACCGGAGAACCGAGACTGAAGCTTTCTTT. It specifies CASSDRRTETEAFF.

The CDR3, as DNA: TGTGCCAGCAGCTTAGGGGGTCTCTGGGATGAAGCTTTCTTT. Its translation is CASSLGGLWDEAFF. The V and J genes are TRBV7-9 and TRBJ1-1; D unresolved. V was pared by 1 base and J by 7 bases, with 13 bases between. This CDR3 has 14 residues. Germline loops: CDR1 SEHNR, CDR2 FQNEAQ (reference sequence).

The chain carries TRBV20-1 and TRBJ1-2; D may be TRBD1 (5 bases). Germline-derived CDR1 and CDR2 are DFQATT and SNEGSKA (reference sequence). Trimming stripped 3 bases from V and 5 bases from J, with 7 bases between. CDR3 length equals 11 residues. CDR3 coding DNA: TGCAGTGCTAGCCGACAGTATGGCTACACCTTC. This encodes CSASRQYGYTF.

CDR3 coding DNA: TGTGCCAGCAGCTTAGAACTAGCCTCTAATGAGCAGTTCTTC. It specifies CASSLELASNEQFF. V gene TRBV11-2 combines with J gene TRBJ2-1; TRBD2 might be the D (6 bases). Germline CDR1 and CDR2: SGHAT and FQNNGV. V lost 0 bases, J lost 7 bases, and 10 bases lay in between. CDR3 length: 14 residues.

This sequence joins TRBV27 and TRBJ2-5; D unresolved. The ends were cut back, 2 bases at V and 0 bases at J, with 7 bases in the middle. Germline V lookup: CDR1 MNHEY, CDR2 SMNVEV (reference sequence). This CDR3 has 14 amino acids. The CDR3 DNA reads TGTGCCAGCAGTTTACGGTCAGACCAAGAGACCCAGTACTTC. This sequence encodes CASSLRSDQETQYF.

The chain has TRBV4-2 and TRBJ2-6; 16 nucleotides line up with TRBD2. Trimming cost V 0 bases and J 0 bases; bases outside gene matches: 11. Germline CDR1 and CDR2: LGHNA and YNFKEQ. The CDR3 contains 23 residues. The CDR3 DNA sequence: TGTGCCAGCAGCCAAGATATTAGGGGACTAGCGGGAGGGCCGTTCTCTGGGGCCAACGTCCTGACTTTC. Encoded protein: CASSQDIRGLAGGPFSGANVLTF.

The V gene is TRBV7-8, the J gene TRBJ2-6; D is unclear. V lost 3 bases and J lost 0, with 12 bases in between. In germline, CDR1 is SGHVS, CDR2 FQNEAQ. The CDR3 is 17 amino acids. CDR3 residues: CASSFSWRVSGANVLTF. The CDR3 DNA is TGTGCCAGCAGCTTCAGCTGGAGAGTCTCTGGGGCCAACGTCCTGACTTTC. The full variable domain, in which reference TRBV7-8 and TRBJ2-6 provide the parts outside the CDR3, is GAGVSQSPRYKVAKRGQDVALRCDPISGHVSLFWYQQALGQGPEFLTYFQNEAQLDKSGLPSDRFFAERPEGSVSTLKIQRTQQEDSAVYLCASSFSWRVSGANVLTFGAGSRLTVL.

The rearrangement uses TRBV9 and TRBJ2-1; 13 nucleotides align to TRBD2. CDR1 is SGDLS and CDR2 is YYNGEE in the germline V gene. V dropped 2 bases and J dropped 4; count of bases not matched to a gene: 9. The CDR3 spans 18 residues. DNA of the CDR3: TGTGCCAGCAGCGTCGGACTAGCGGGAGTCGCGTGGTACAATGAGCAGTTCTTC. Translation: CASSVGLAGVAWYNEQFF.

This sequence joins TRBV7-2 and TRBJ2-7; 8 bases agree with TRBD1. Germline CDR1 SGHTA, CDR2 FQGNSA. The J segment lost 1 base and the V segment lost 2 bases, leaving 7 bases of the junction unmatched. This CDR3 spans 16 amino acids. In DNA form, the CDR3 reads TGTGCCAGCAGCTTAACCAGGGGGCGCGGGTCCTACGAGCAGTACTTC. It translates to CASSLTRGRGSYEQYF. The complete variable domain, with remaining parts taken from reference TRBV7-2 and TRBJ2-7, reads GAGVSQSPSNKVTEKGKDVELRCDPISGHTALYWYRQSLGQGLEFLIYFQGNSAPDKSGLPSDRFSAERTGGSVSTLTIQRTQQEDSAVYLCASSLTRGRGSYEQYFGPGTRLTVT.

This chain links TRBV28 with TRBJ1-1; D remains ambiguous. The V gene's germline CDR1 is MDHEN and CDR2 SYDVKM. V was cut by 5 bases and J by 1 base, with 14 bases left in between. This CDR3 has 15 amino acids. CDR3 in DNA: TGTGCCAGCAGTCTGCCGACATGGAGGAACACTGAAGCTTTCTTT. This encodes CASSLPTWRNTEAFF.

The CDR3 DNA is TGTGCCAGCAGTCCCCGAGACAGCCGGAACACCGGGGAGCTGTTTTTT. This translates into CASSPRDSRNTGELFF. This chain joins TRBV28 and TRBJ2-2; possibly TRBD1 for D (5 bases). Germline V gene lookup returns CDR1 MDHEN and CDR2 SYDVKM. The CDR3 contains 16 residues. Trimming took off 5 bases at V and 1 base at J, with 14 bases between the two ends.

The chain couples TRBV6-5 to TRBJ2-1; 8 bases are a match to TRBD2. Germline V gives CDR1 MNHEY, CDR2 SVGAGI. This CDR3 has 16 amino acids. The V gene end was trimmed by 0 bases and the J gene end by 8 bases; junction bases not matched to a gene: 9. The CDR3 loop is CASSYSTAGVRDEQFF. The CDR3, as DNA: TGTGCCAGCAGTTACTCGACAGCGGGAGTCAGGGATGAGCAGTTCTTC.

This clone came up once. The chain joins TRBV2 to TRBJ2-1; D possibly corresponds to TRBD2 (6 bases). Germline CDR1 is SNHLY and CDR2 is FYNNEI. V gave up 7 bases and J gave up 4 bases, with 23 bases separating them. The CDR3 spans 17 residues. CDR3 DNA: TGTGCCAGCATTCAGATTGAGGAGGGAATTGTGTACAATGAGCAGTTCTTC. Translated: CASIQIEEGIVYNEQFF.

V gene TRBV7-2 combines with J gene TRBJ2-3; possible D gene TRBD1, 5 bases. Deletions cut 0 bases from V and 10 bases from J, with 11 bases between. The germline V gene has CDR1 SGHTA and CDR2 FQGNSA. This CDR3 spans 13 amino acids. CDR3 coding DNA: TGTGCCAGCAGCTTAGCCGCGGCAGGGTCGCAGTATTTT. Encoded protein: CASSLAAAGSQYF. Full variable domain (missing parts from reference TRBV7-2 and TRBJ2-3): GAGVSQSPSNKVTEKGKDVELRCDPISGHTALYWYRQSLGQGLEFLIYFQGNSAPDKSGLPSDRFSAERTGGSVSTLTIQRTQQEDSAVYLCASSLAAAGSQYFGPGTRLTVL.

Points on this clone: The sample contains more than one DNA sequence encoding this CDR3. As DNA, the CDR3 is TGTGCCAGCTCACCACGTGGGACAGAGTCAACTTTCTTT. Its translation: CASSPRGTESTFF. J is TRBJ1-1 and V is TRBV18, with TRBD1 matching 7 bases. Trimming at V came to 1 base and at J to 12 bases, leaving 8 bases not matched to a gene. This CDR3 comprises 13 residues. The germline V gene encodes CDR1 KGHSH and CDR2 LQKENI.

CDR3 sequence reads: CASSIAELSSYEQYF. CDR3 sequence (DNA): TGCGCCAGCAGCATAGCGGAACTAAGCTCCTACGAGCAGTACTTC. The chain carries TRBV5-1 and TRBJ2-7, with D possibly being TRBD2 (6 bases). Deletions cut 4 bases from V and 0 bases from J, with 14 bases between. Germline lookup yields CDR1 SGHRS and CDR2 YFSETQ. The CDR3 covers 15 residues.

This chain joins TRBV11-2 and TRBJ2-7; D unclear. The CDR3 consists of 13 residues. V dropped 1 base and J dropped 4 bases, with 8 bases sitting between them. CDR1 is SGHAT, CDR2 FQNNGV, per germline. CDR3: CASSLAAAYEQYF. CDR3 DNA sequence: TGTGCCAGCAGCTTAGCGGCCGCGTACGAGCAGTACTTC.

V and J are TRBV28 and TRBJ2-2; D is tentatively TRBD1 or TRBD2 (5 bases each). The length of the CDR3 is 17 residues. The germline V gene encodes CDR1 MDHEN and CDR2 SYDVKM. V gave up 6 bases and J gave up 4 bases, with 21 bases separating them. The CDR3 protein is CASSGFPGTSSTGELFF. The CDR3 DNA is TGTGCCAGCAGCGGGTTCCCCGGGACCTCGAGCACCGGGGAGCTGTTTTTT.

The chain has TRBV6-6 and TRBJ2-5, with D perhaps TRBD1 or TRBD2 (5 bases each). Germline CDR1 MNHNY, CDR2 SVGAGI (reference sequence). The CDR3 runs 15 residues. V lost 4 bases to trimming and J lost 2 bases, with 14 bases between them. CDR3 DNA sequence: TGTGCCAGCAGTTCCGGAAGGGACGGGCAAGAGACCCAGTACTTC. As protein: CASSSGRDGQETQYF.

J is TRBJ2-3 and V is TRBV15; D gene ambiguous. Per germline, CDR1 LNHNV and CDR2 YYDKDF (reference sequence). Trimming removed 5 bases from V and 5 bases from J, with 5 bases in between. The CDR3 spans 11 residues. CDR3 loop: CATSGKDTQYF. The CDR3 DNA reads TGTGCCACCAGCGGTAAAGATACGCAGTATTTT.

V gene TRBV27 combines with J gene TRBJ2-6; D gene uncertain. The CDR3 contains 16 residues. In germline, CDR1 is MNHEY, CDR2 SMNVEV (reference sequence). The germline V and J ends were trimmed by 5 bases and 0 bases, with 11 bases remaining between them. The DNA for the CDR3 is TGTGCCAGCAGTAATGTAGGAAACTCTGGGGCCAACGTCCTGACTTTC. Encoded protein: CASSNVGNSGANVLTF.

The rearrangement joins TRBV28 to TRBJ2-7; the match to TRBD1 covers 8 bases. This CDR3 comprises 16 residues. Unmatched junction bases numbered 8, after V lost 2 bases and J lost 2 bases. In germline, CDR1 is MDHEN, CDR2 SYDVKM. CDR3 loop: CASSLRIGQGTYEQYF. Here the CDR3 DNA reads TGTGCCAGCAGTTTACGGATCGGACAGGGAACCTACGAGCAGTACTTC.

Here the CDR3 reads CASSTREGRNEQFF. CDR3 DNA: TGTGCCAGCAGCACTCGGGAGGGAAGGAATGAGCAGTTCTTC. The chain recombines TRBV5-4 with TRBJ2-1, with 8 bases that match TRBD2. The V gene end was trimmed by 4 bases and the J gene end by 7 bases; junction bases not matched to a gene: 7. The CDR3 contains 14 residues. From germline, CDR1 is SGHNT and CDR2 YYREEE (reference sequence).

The gene calls are TRBV4-1 and TRBJ2-3; TRBD2 is a possible D gene (5 bases). CDR1 and CDR2 (germline): MGHRA, YSYEKL. The CDR3 has 15 residues. The V gene lost 0 bases and the J gene lost 4 bases, with 11 bases spanning the gap. The CDR3 loop reads CASSQDWLAADTQYF. The CDR3 region has the DNA TGCGCCAGCAGCCAAGATTGGCTAGCAGCAGATACGCAGTATTTT.

The chain has TRBV15 and TRBJ2-3, with unresolved D. The CDR3 covers 15 residues. In germline, CDR1 is LNHNV, CDR2 YYDKDF (reference sequence). Trimming cost V 0 bases and J 0 bases, with 7 bases left between them. The CDR3 sequence is CATSRDQASTDTQYF. The CDR3 bases are TGTGCCACCAGCAGAGATCAGGCTAGCACAGATACGCAGTATTTT.

In this sample, this clone turned up a few times. The V and J genes are TRBV27 and TRBJ1-5, with D maybe TRBD1 (6 bases). Germline CDR1 is MNHEY and CDR2 is SMNVEV (reference sequence). This CDR3 has 15 residues. The ends were cut back, 4 bases at V and 6 bases at J, with 16 bases in the middle. In DNA form, the CDR3 reads TGTGCCAGCAGTTCCTCGACAGGATCCACTCAGCCCCAGCATTTT. Its translation: CASSSSTGSTQPQHF.